Listed here are 4 T cell receptor beta chains from one sample, sequenced in a study of CXCR4 blockade with PD-1 therapy in pancreatic cancer. Sequencing used immunoSEQ multiplex PCR; TCRdb keeps in-frame clones, though not all of them. The repertoire holds thousands of clones, with around 50% as singletons. The source material was tumor tissue. The source of these receptors is a human donor with pancreatic ductal adenocarcinoma.

J is TRBJ2-2 and V is TRBV19; D unresolved. V was trimmed by 7 bases and J by 0 bases, leaving 9 bases between them. Germline V gene data show CDR1 as LNHDA and CDR2 as SQIVND (reference sequence). CDR3 length: 14 residues. The CDR3, as DNA: TGTGCCAGTATCCCTAGAACGAACACCGGGGAGCTGTTTTTT. Protein: CASIPRTNTGELFF. Full variable domain (rest looked up from reference TRBV19 and TRBJ2-2): DGGITQSPKYLFRKEGQNVTLSCEQNLNHDAMYWYRQDPGQGLRLIYYSQIVNDFQKGDIAEGYSVSREKKESFPLTVTSAQKNPTAFYLCASIPRTNTGELFFGEGSRLTVL.

V and J are TRBV6-4 and TRBJ1-4; D call uncertain. Germline V gene lookup returns CDR1 MRHNA and CDR2 SNTAGT. Trimming stripped 6 bases from V and 8 bases from J, with 10 bases between. The CDR3 covers 12 residues. CDR3: CASRLMGEKLFF. For the CDR3, the DNA is TGTGCCAGCAGACTAATGGGGGAAAAACTGTTTTTT.

This clone was picked up a small number of times. This chain connects TRBV30 to TRBJ2-3, with D uncertain. Between the trimmed V and J ends, which lost 0 bases and 5 bases, there was a span of 6 bases. Germline CDR1 is GTSNPN and CDR2 is SVGIG (reference sequence). The CDR3 runs 12 residues. CDR3 in amino acids: CAWSVRLDTQYF. The DNA for the CDR3 is TGTGCCTGGAGTGTACGTCTAGATACGCAGTATTTT.

V and J are TRBV6-8 and TRBJ1-6; 10 nucleotides line up with TRBD1. The CDR3 extends over 14 amino acids. J lost 11 bases, V lost 6 bases, and 7 bases had no gene match. Per the germline V gene, CDR1 is MNHGY and CDR2 is SAAAGT. CDR3 sequence reads: CASSLDRGLAPLHF. DNA of the CDR3: TGTGCCAGCAGCCTAGACAGGGGGCTTGCACCCCTCCACTTT.